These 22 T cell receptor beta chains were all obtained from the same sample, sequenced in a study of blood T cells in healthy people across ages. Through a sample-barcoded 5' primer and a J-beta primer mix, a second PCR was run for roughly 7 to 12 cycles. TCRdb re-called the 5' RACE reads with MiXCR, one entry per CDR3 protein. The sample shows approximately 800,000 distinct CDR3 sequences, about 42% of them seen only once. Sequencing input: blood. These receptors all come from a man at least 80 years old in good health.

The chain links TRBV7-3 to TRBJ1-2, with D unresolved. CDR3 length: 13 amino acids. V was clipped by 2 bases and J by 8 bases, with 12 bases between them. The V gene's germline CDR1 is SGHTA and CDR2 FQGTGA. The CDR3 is CASSLDPAEGYTF. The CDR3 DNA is TGTGCCAGCAGCTTAGATCCCGCGGAAGGCTACACCTTC.

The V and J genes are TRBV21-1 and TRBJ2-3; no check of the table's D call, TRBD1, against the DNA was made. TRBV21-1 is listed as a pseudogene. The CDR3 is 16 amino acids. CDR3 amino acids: CASSKEQEDGTDTQYF. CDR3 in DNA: TGTGCCAGCAGCAAAGAACAGGAGGATGGCACAGATACGCAGTATTTT.

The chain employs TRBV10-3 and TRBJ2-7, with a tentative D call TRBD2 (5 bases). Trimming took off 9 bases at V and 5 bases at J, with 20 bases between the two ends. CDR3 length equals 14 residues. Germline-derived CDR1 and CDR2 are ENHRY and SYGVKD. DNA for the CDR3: TGTGCCATGTCTGGACTCAGAGCCCCGAACGAGCAGTACTTC. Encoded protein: CAMSGLRAPNEQYF.

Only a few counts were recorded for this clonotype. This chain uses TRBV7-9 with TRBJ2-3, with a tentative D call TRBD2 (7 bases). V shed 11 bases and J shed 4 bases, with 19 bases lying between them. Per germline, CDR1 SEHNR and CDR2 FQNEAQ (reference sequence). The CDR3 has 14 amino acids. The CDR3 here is CAGVGGGQADTQYF. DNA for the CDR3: TGTGCCGGCGTAGGGGGAGGGCAGGCAGATACGCAGTATTTT.

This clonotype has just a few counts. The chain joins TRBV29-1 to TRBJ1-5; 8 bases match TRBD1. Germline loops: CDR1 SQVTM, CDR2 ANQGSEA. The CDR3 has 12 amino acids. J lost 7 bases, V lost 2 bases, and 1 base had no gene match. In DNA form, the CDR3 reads TGCAGCGTTGAAACAGGGGGACAGCCCCAGCATTTT. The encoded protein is CSVETGGQPQHF.

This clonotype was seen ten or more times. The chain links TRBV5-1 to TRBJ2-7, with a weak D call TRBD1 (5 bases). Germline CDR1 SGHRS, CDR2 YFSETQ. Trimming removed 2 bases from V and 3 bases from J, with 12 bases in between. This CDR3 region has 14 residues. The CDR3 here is CASSFWQDNYEQYF. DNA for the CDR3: TGCGCCAGCAGCTTCTGGCAGGACAACTACGAGCAGTACTTC. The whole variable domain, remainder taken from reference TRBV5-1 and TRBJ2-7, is KAGVTQTPRYLIKTRGQQVTLSCSPISGHRSVSWYQQTPGQGLQFLFEYFSETQRNKGNFPGRFSGRQFSNSRSEMNVSTLELGDSALYLCASSFWQDNYEQYFGPGTRLTVT.

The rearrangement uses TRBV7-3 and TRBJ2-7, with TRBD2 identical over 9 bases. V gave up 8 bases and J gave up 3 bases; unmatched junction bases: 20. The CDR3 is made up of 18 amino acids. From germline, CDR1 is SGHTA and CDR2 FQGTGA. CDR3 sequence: CASPSGTSRNLGVYEQYF. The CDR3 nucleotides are TGTGCCAGCCCTTCGGGGACTAGCAGGAACCTCGGGGTCTACGAGCAGTACTTC.

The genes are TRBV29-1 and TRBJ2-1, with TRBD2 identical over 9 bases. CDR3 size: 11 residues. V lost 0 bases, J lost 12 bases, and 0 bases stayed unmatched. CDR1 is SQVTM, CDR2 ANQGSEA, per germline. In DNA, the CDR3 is TGCAGCGTTGAAGAAGCGGGAGGGCAGTTCTTC. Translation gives CSVEEAGGQFF.

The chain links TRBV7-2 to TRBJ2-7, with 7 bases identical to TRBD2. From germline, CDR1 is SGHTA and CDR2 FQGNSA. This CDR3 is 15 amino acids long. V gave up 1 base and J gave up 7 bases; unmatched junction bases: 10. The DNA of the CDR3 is TGTGCCAGCAGCTTAGGACAACTAGCGTTGGCAGAGCAGTACTTC. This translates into CASSLGQLALAEQYF.

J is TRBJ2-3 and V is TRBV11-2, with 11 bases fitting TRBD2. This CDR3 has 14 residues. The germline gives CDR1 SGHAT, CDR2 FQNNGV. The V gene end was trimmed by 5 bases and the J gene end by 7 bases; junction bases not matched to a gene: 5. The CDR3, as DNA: TGTGCCAGCAGCCCCCCTAGCGGGGGGTATACGCAGTATTTT. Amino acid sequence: CASSPPSGGYTQYF.

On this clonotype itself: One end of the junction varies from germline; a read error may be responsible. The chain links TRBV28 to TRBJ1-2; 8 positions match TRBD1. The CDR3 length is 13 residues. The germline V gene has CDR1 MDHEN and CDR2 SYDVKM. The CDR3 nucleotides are TGTGCCAGCAGTGTCCAGGGGGCATATGGCCACACCTTC. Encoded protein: CASSVQGAYGHTF.

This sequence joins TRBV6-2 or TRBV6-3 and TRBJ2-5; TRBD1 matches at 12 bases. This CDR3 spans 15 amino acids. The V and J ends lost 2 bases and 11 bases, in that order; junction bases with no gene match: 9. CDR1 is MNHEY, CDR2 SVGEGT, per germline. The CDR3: CASSYLGTGGDEQYF. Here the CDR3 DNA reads TGTGCCAGCAGTTACCTGGGGACAGGGGGCGATGAGCAGTACTTC.

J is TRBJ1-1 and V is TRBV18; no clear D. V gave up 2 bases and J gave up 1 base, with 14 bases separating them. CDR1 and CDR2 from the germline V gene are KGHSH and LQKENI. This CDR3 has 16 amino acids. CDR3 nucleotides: TGTGCCAGCTCACCAGGGAGTGGTCAGGCGAACACTGAAGCTTTCTTT. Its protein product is CASSPGSGQANTEAFF.

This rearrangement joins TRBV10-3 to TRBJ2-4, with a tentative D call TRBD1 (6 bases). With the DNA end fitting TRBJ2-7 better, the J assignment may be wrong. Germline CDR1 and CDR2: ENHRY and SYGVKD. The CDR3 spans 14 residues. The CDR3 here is CAISVNRDSYEQYF. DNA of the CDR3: TGTGCCATCAGTGTTAACAGGGACTCCTACGAGCAGTACTTC.

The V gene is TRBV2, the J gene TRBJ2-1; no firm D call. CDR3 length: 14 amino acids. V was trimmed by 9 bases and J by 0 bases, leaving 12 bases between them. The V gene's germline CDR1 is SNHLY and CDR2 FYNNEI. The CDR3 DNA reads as TGTGCCAGGGTCCTACTGAGCTCCTACAATGAGCAGTTCTTC. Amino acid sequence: CARVLLSSYNEQFF.

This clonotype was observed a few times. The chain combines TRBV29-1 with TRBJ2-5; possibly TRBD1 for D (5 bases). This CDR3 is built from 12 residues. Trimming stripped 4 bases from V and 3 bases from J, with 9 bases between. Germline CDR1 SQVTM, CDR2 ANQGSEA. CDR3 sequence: CSVGVTEETQYF. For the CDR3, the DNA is TGCAGCGTTGGGGTGACAGAAGAGACCCAGTACTTC.

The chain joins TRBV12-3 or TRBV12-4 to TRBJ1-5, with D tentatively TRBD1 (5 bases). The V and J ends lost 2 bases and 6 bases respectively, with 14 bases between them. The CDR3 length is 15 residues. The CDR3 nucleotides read TGTGCCAGCAGTTTAAGTGAGGTGAGGGGTCAGCCCCAGCATTTT. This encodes CASSLSEVRGQPQHF.

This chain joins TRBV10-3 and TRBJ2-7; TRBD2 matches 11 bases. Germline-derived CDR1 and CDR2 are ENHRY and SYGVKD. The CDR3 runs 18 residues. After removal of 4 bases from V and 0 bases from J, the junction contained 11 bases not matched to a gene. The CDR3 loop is CAISVGLAGGPSSYEQYF. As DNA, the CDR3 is TGTGCCATCAGTGTGGGTCTAGCGGGAGGCCCCAGCTCCTACGAGCAGTACTTC.

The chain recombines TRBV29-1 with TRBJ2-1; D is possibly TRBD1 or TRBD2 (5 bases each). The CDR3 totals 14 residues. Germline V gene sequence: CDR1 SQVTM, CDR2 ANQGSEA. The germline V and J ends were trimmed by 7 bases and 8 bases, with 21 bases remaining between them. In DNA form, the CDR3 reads TGCAGCGCCGGTGGGGGACGCCCTAGAGATGAGCAGTTCTTC. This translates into CSAGGGRPRDEQFF.

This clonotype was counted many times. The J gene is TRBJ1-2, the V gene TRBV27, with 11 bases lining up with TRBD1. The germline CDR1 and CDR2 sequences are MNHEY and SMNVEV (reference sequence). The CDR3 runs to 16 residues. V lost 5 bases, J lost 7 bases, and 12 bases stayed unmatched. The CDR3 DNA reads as TGTGCCAGCAGTGGGGAGAGGACAGGGGGCGCGGGTGGCTACACCTTC. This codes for CASSGERTGGAGGYTF.

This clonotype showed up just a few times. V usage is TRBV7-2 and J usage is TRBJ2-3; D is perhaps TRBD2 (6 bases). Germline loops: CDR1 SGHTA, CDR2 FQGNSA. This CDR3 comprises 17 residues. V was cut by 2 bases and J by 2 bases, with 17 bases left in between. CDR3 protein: CASSLSPTGVNTDTQYF. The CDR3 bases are TGTGCCAGCAGCTTATCCCCCACGGGGGTAAACACAGATACGCAGTATTTT.

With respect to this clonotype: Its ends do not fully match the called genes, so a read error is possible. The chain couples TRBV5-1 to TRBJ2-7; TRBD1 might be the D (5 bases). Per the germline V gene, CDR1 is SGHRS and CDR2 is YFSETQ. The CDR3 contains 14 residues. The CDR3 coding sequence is TGCGCCAGCAGCTTGGAAGGGGCTTCCTACGGGCAGTACTTC. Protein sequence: CASSLEGASYGQYF.